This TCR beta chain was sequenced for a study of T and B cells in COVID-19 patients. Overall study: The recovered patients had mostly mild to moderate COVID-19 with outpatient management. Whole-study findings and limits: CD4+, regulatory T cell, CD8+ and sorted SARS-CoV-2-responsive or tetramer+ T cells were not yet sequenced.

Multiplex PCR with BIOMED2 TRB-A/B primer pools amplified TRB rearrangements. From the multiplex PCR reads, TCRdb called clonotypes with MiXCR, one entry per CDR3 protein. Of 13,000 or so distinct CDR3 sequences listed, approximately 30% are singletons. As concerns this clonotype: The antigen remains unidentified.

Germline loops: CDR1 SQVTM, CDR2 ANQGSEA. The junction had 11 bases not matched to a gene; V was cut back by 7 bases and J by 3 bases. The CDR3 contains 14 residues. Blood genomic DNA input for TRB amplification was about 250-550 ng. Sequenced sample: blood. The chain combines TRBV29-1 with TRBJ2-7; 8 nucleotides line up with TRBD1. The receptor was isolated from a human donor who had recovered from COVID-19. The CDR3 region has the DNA TGCAGCGCCTGGGGGACAGGACCCTACTACGAGCAGTACTTC. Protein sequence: CSAWGTGPYYEQYF.